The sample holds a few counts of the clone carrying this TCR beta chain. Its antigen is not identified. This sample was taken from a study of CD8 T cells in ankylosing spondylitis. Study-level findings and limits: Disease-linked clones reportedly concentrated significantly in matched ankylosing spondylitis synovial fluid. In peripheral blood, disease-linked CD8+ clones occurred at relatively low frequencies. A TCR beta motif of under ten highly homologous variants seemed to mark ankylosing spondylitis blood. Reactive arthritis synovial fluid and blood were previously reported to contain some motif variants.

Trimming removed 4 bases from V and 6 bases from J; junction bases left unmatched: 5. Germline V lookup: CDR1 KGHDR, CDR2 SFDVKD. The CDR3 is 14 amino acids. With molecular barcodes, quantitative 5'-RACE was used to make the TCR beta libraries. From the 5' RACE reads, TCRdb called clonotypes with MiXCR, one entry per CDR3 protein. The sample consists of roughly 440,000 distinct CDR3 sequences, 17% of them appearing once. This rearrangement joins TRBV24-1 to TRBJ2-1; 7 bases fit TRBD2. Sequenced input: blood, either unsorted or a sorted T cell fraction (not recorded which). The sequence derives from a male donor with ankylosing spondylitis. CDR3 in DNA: TGTGCCACCAGTGACAGGACTAGACCCAATGAGCAGTTCTTC. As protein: CATSDRTRPNEQFF.